This T cell receptor beta chain was sequenced during a study of T cells in localized non-small cell lung cancer. Study outcomes and limitations: Heterogeneity stays possible, as sequencing covered only one tumor region. Adjacent uninvolved lung had the highest clonality, suggesting focused antigen responses. A median of approximately 60 of the top 100 tumor clones appeared in adjacent lung, which was paired and uninvolved. Longer survival (overall) was linked to higher T cell density in blood.

Concerning this clone itself: As yet, its antigen is unknown.

The data were produced by immunoSEQ multiplex PCR, yet TCRdb's version contains in-frame clones alone and is incomplete. The data show roughly 21,000 clones, with roughly 86% seen just once and 25% to 35% held by the top ten. This material consisted of peripheral blood mononuclear cells, taken before any cancer treatment. The receptor was derived from a male donor at least 60 years old with stage II lung adenocarcinoma.

The CDR3 is CASSYDRLRDTQYF. CDR3 in DNA: TGCGCCAGCAGCTATGACAGGCTTCGAGATACGCAGTATTTT. V usage is TRBV5-1 and J usage is TRBJ2-3; TRBD1 is a possible D gene (6 bases). The germline V and J ends were trimmed by 3 bases and 5 bases, with 13 bases remaining between them. The CDR3 contains 14 residues. Germline V gene lookup returns CDR1 SGHRS and CDR2 YFSETQ.